Listed below are T cell receptor beta chains from one sample, sequenced in a study of glioma-infiltrating T cells. TCRdb re-derived calls from the multiplex PCR reads in MiXCR, one entry per CDR3 protein. The sample lists around 350,000 distinct CDR3 sequences; 41% were seen once. The sample taken for sequencing was glioma tissue, nonneoplastic brain tissue, or PBMCs (not recorded which). These receptors were obtained from a human donor with low-grade glioma or glioblastoma, undergoing nonglioma brain surgery, or in good health (not recorded which). Each CDR3 is given with its conserved first and last residue. A D gene is named only where the DNA matches it firmly. Size tells how often a clone was seen (once, few, many) or the class of an expanded clone, and some rows leave it out.

CDR3aa,CDR3nt,abundance,d_gene,j_gene,v_gene
CASCETDFGQPQHF,TGTGCCTCTTGCGAGACAGACTTCGGTCAGCCCCAGCATTTT,many,-,TRBJ1-5,TRBV28
CASNSGVTDTQYF,TGTGCCAGTAATAGCGGGGTTACAGATACGCAGTATTTT,-,TRBD2,TRBJ2-3,TRBV19
CASSLSGGSTEAFF,TGTGCCAGCTCCCTTTCGGGGGGCTCGACTGAAGCTTTCTTT,few,-,TRBJ1-1,TRBV18
CASRGGREEQYF,TGTGCCAGCAGGGGGGGTCGGGAGGAGCAGTACTTC,-,-,TRBJ2-7,TRBV2
CSAMTGVNQPQHF,TGCAGTGCGATGACAGGGGTCAATCAGCCCCAGCATTTT,many,TRBD1,TRBJ1-5,TRBV20-1
CASSSSYQQYF,TGTGCCAGCAGCTCATCCTACCAGCAGTACTTC,-,-,TRBJ2-5,TRBV7-9
CASSKGLAGVDTQYF,TGTGCCAGCAGCAAGGGACTAGCGGGAGTGGATACGCAGTATTTT,-,TRBD2,TRBJ2-3,TRBV27
CASTNTGELFF,TGTGCCAGCACTAACACCGGGGAGCTGTTTTTT,many,-,TRBJ2-2,TRBV6-1
CASSPPPAHNEQFF,TGTGCCAGCAGCCCCCCCCCGGCTCACAATGAGCAGTTCTTC,few,-,TRBJ2-1,TRBV7-2
CASSPMGVNSPLHF,TGTGCCAGCAGCCCCATGGGGGTGAATTCACCCCTCCACTTT,many,-,TRBJ1-6,TRBV28
CASILAGGDNEQFF,TGTGCCAGCATATTAGCGGGAGGAGACAATGAGCAGTTCTTC,many,TRBD2,TRBJ2-1,TRBV6-2/TRBV6-3
CAISHKLGELFF,TGTGCCATCAGTCACAAGCTGGGGGAGCTGTTTTTT,-,-,TRBJ2-2,TRBV6-2/TRBV6-3
CSARGTSRDNEQYF,TGCAGTGCTAGGGGGACTAGTCGGGACAATGAGCAGTACTTC,-,TRBD2,TRBJ2-7,TRBV20-1
CATSRDLSGVGNQPQHF,TGTGCCACCAGCAGAGATCTCTCGGGGGTGGGGAATCAGCCCCAGCATTTT,-,-,TRBJ1-5,TRBV15
CASFQRLYDQYF,TGTGCCAGCTTCCAGCGCCTCTACGACCAGTACTTC,-,-,TRBJ2-7,TRBV6-2/TRBV6-3
CASSPPRGINRDGYTF,TGTGCCAGCAGCCCCCCGCGGGGGATTAATCGTGATGGCTACACCTTC,few,-,TRBJ1-2,TRBV6-2/TRBV6-3
CASSYLAGGPFSTGTQYF,TGTGCCAGCAGCTACCTAGCGGGAGGGCCTTTCTCCACAGGTACGCAGTATTTT,-,TRBD2,TRBJ2-3,TRBV7-9
CASSQGQGLDNEQFF,TGTGCCAGCAGCCAAGGACAGGGTCTTGACAATGAGCAGTTCTTC,-,TRBD1,TRBJ2-1,TRBV3-1
CASSQVKVEQFF,TGTGCCAGCAGCCAAGTTAAAGTTGAGCAGTTCTTC,-,-,TRBJ2-1,TRBV3-1
CASSPGTGQDNSPLHF,TGTGCCAGTAGTCCGGGCACGGGACAAGATAATTCACCCCTCCACTTT,-,-,TRBJ1-6,TRBV19
CASSDQGRTEAFF,TGTGCCAGCAGTGACCAGGGGAGGACTGAAGCTTTCTTT,-,-,TRBJ1-1,TRBV2
CASSLRHFSYEQYF,TGTGCCAGCAGTTTAAGGCACTTCTCCTACGAGCAGTACTTC,-,-,TRBJ2-7,TRBV28
CASGDGPNQPQHF,TGTGCCAGCGGGGATGGGCCCAATCAGCCCCAGCATTTT,many,-,TRBJ1-5,TRBV6-1
CASVGRSSYDEQFF,TGTGCCAGCGTGGGGAGGAGCTCCTACGATGAGCAGTTCTTC,once,-,TRBJ2-1,TRBV3-1
CSVENTEALF,TGCAGCGTGGAGAACACTGAAGCTCTCTTT,-,-,TRBJ1-1,TRBV29-1
CATSADRGYGYTF,TGTGCCACCAGCGCGGACAGGGGTTATGGCTACACCTTC,few,TRBD1,TRBJ1-2,TRBV24-1
CASSQEPPQTQETQYF,TGCGCCAGCAGCCAAGAGCCGCCACAGACCCAAGAGACCCAGTACTTC,once,-,TRBJ2-5,TRBV4-1
CASSPGQGSGSYGYTF,TGCGCCAGCAGCCCAGGACAAGGTTCAGGGTCCTATGGCTACACCTTC,few,-,TRBJ1-2,TRBV4-1
CASSLSYPGEQYF,TGTGCCAGCAGTTTAAGTTATCCCGGGGAGCAGTACTTC,few,-,TRBJ2-7,TRBV28
CASSLLGLAGGTGELFF,TGTGCCAGCAGCCTACTGGGGCTAGCGGGAGGAACCGGGGAGCTGTTTTTT,-,TRBD2,TRBJ2-2,TRBV7-2
CASSLLETTSYEQYF,TGTGCCAGCAGCCTACTCGAGACCACCTCCTACGAGCAGTACTTC,-,-,TRBJ2-7,TRBV7-9
CASSLDRQVYGYTF,TGTGCCAGCAGCTTAGACCGACAGGTCTATGGCTACACCTTC,-,-,TRBJ1-2,TRBV7-2
CASSLWAEQPQHF,TGTGCCAGCAGTTTATGGGCGGAGCAGCCCCAGCATTTT,many,-,TRBJ1-5,TRBV28
CASSWTSSGEYNEQFF,TGTGCCAGCAGTTGGACGAGTAGCGGGGAATACAATGAGCAGTTCTTC,-,TRBD2,TRBJ2-1,TRBV6-6
CASSYDGNYNEQFF,TGTGCCAGCAGTTACGACGGAAACTACAATGAGCAGTTCTTC,many,-,TRBJ2-1,TRBV6-2/TRBV6-3
CASSPPSRDREYF,TGTGCCAGCTCACCACCGTCTCGGGACAGGGAGTACTTC,-,TRBD1,TRBJ2-4,TRBV18
CASSTLAGSNQPQHF,TGTGCCAGCAGTACCCTCGCGGGTAGCAATCAGCCCCAGCATTTT,few,-,TRBJ1-5,TRBV6-2/TRBV6-3
CASSLTASEKCGQYF,TGTGCCAGCAGTTTAACGGCTTCCGAGAAATGCGGGCAGTACTTC,-,-,TRBJ2-7,TRBV12-3/TRBV12-4
CASSPPQGDTQYF,TGTGCCAGCAGCCCCCCCCAAGGGGATACGCAGTATTTT,-,-,TRBJ2-3,TRBV28
CASSPWGGNTEAFF,TGTGCCAGTAGTCCTTGGGGGGGGAACACTGAAGCTTTCTTT,few,-,TRBJ1-1,TRBV19
CASSPTGSHTEAFF,TGTGCCAGCAGTCCGACAGGGTCCCACACTGAAGCTTTCTTT,few,TRBD1,TRBJ1-1,TRBV6-1
CASSRNSADSTDTQYF,TGTGCCAGCAGCCGGAACTCAGCGGATAGCACAGATACGCAGTATTTT,many,-,TRBJ2-3,TRBV6-2/TRBV6-3
CASSGRAEAFF,TGTGCCAGCAGCGGACGGGCTGAAGCTTTCTTT,once,-,TRBJ1-1,TRBV11-2
CSARTILAAAYEQYF,TGCAGTGCTAGAACTATCCTAGCGGCAGCCTACGAGCAGTACTTC,-,TRBD2,TRBJ2-7,TRBV20-1
CASTRDRTRNEQFF,TGTGCCAGTACCCGGGACAGGACACGCAATGAGCAGTTCTTC,-,TRBD1,TRBJ2-1,TRBV19
CASSLATGWSTDTQYF,TGTGCCAGCAGTTTAGCGACAGGGTGGAGCACAGATACGCAGTATTTT,few,TRBD1,TRBJ2-3,TRBV28
CASSPYVDTQYF,TGTGCCAGCAGCCCGTATGTGGATACGCAGTATTTT,-,-,TRBJ2-3,TRBV7-2
CATAGTVAYEQYF,TGTGCCACCGCCGGGACAGTCGCCTACGAGCAGTACTTC,many,TRBD1,TRBJ2-7,TRBV6-1
CASSSPYVRNGNEQFF,TGTGCCAGCAGTTCCCCCTATGTCCGAAACGGGAATGAGCAGTTCTTC,-,-,TRBJ2-1,TRBV6-1
CASSLQAGGMGDKQYF,TGTGCCAGCAGCTTACAAGCGGGAGGAATGGGAGATAAGCAGTATTTT,-,TRBD2,TRBJ2-3,TRBV7-2
CASSFGVYGYTF,TGTGCCAGCAGTTTCGGAGTCTATGGCTACACCTTC,-,-,TRBJ1-2,TRBV6-2/TRBV6-3
CASKGSNTGELFF,TGTGCCAGCAAGGGATCGAACACCGGGGAGCTATTTTTT,-,-,TRBJ2-2,TRBV28
CASSFTAAVYNEQFF,TGTGCCAGCAGCTTCACCGCCGCCGTCTACAATGAGCAGTTCTTC,many,-,TRBJ2-1,TRBV7-3
CASSLDPNGQSNQPQHF,TGTGCCAGCAGCTTAGACCCCAACGGGCAGAGCAATCAGCCCCAGCATTTT,few,-,TRBJ1-5,TRBV7-8
CSARVLGGGPTDEQYF,TGCAGTGCTAGAGTTCTGGGTGGGGGCCCTACGGACGAGCAGTACTTC,many,-,TRBJ2-7,TRBV20-1
CASSSGVGSPLHF,TGTGCCAGCAGTTCAGGGGTAGGCTCGCCCCTCCACTTT,-,-,TRBJ1-6,TRBV28
CASSPQDRMNTEAFF,TGTGCCAGCAGTCCCCAGGACAGAATGAACACTGAAGCTTTCTTT,-,-,TRBJ1-1,TRBV28
CAISASSGSSYEQYF,TGTGCCATCAGTGCCTCTAGCGGGAGTTCCTACGAGCAGTACTTC,-,TRBD2,TRBJ2-7,TRBV10-3
CSVTRDHSGTTQYF,TGCAGCGTGACCAGGGACCACAGCGGAACGACCCAGTACTTC,-,-,TRBJ2-5,TRBV29-1